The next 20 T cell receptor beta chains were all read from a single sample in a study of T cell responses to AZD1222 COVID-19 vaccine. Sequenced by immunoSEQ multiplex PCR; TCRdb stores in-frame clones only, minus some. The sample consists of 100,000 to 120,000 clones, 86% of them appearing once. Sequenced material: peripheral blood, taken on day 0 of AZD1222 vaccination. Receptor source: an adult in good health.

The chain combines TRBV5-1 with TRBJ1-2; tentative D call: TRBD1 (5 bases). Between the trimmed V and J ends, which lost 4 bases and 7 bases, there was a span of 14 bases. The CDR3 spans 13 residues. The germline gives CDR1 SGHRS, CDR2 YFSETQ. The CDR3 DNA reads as TGCGCCAGCAGCCCGCCCTCAGGGTCTGGCTACACCTTC. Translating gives CASSPPSGSGYTF.

The CDR3 protein is CASSWGQDRNQPQHF. The DNA for the CDR3 is TGTGCCAGCAGCTGGGGACAGGACCGCAATCAGCCCCAGCATTTT. The chain combines TRBV7-9 with TRBJ1-5; 8 bases align to TRBD1. Germline trimming cut 4 bases from V and 2 bases from J; bases unmatched to any gene: 4. The CDR3 sequence is 15 residues long. Germline V gives CDR1 SEHNR, CDR2 FQNEAQ (reference sequence).

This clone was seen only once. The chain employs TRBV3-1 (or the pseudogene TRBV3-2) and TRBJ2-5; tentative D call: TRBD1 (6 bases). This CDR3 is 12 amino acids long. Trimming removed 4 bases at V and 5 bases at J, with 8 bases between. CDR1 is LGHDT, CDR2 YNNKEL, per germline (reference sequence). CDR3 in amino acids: CASSLGAETQYF. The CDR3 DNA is TGTGCCAGCAGCCTGGGGGCGGAGACCCAGTACTTC.

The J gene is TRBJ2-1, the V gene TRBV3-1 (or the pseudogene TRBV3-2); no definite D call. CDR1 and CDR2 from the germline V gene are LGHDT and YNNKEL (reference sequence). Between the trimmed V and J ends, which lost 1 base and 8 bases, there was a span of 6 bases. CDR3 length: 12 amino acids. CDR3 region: CASSQVLDEQFF. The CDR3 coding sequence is TGTGCCAGCAGCCAAGTTCTTGATGAGCAGTTCTTC.

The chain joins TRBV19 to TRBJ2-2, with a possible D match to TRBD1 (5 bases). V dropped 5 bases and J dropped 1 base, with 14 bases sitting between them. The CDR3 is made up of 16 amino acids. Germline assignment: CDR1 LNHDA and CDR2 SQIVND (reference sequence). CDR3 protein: CASSPIDRGNTGELFF. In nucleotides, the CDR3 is TGTGCCAGTAGTCCAATAGACAGAGGGAACACCGGGGAGCTGTTTTTT. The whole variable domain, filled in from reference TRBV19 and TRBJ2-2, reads DGGITQSPKYLFRKEGQNVTLSCEQNLNHDAMYWYRQDPGQGLRLIYYSQIVNDFQKGDIAEGYSVSREKKESFPLTVTSAQKNPTAFYLCASSPIDRGNTGELFFGEGSRLTVL.

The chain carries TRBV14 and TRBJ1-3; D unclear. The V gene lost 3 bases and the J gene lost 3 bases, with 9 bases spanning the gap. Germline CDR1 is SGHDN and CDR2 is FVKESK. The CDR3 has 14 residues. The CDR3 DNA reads TGTGCCAGCAGCCAGACACAGAGTGGAAACACCATATATTTT. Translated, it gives CASSQTQSGNTIYF.

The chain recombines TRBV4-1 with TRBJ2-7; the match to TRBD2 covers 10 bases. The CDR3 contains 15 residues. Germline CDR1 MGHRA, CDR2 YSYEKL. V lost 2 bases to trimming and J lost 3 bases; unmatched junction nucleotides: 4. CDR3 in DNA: TGCGCCAGCAGCCAACTTAGCGGGGGGAGCTACGAGCAGTACTTC. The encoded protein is CASSQLSGGSYEQYF.

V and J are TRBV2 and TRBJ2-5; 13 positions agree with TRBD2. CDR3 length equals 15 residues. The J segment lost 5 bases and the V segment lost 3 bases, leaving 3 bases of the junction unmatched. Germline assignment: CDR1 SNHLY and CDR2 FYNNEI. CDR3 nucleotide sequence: TGTGCCAGCAGTGATACTAGCGGGGGGGCGGAGACCCAGTACTTC. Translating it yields CASSDTSGGAETQYF.

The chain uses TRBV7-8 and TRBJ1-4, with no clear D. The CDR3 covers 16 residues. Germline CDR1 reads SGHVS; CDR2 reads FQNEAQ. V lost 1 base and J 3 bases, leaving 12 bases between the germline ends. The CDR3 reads CASSLGTVQANEKLFF. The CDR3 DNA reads TGTGCCAGCAGCTTAGGAACAGTGCAGGCTAATGAAAAACTGTTTTTT.

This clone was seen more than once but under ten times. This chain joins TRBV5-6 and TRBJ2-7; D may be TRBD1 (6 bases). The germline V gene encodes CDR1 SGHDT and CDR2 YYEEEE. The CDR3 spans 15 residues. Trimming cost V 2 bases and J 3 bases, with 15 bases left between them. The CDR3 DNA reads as TGTGCCAGCAGCTTACCCTTCCAGGGGTTCTACGAGCAGTACTTC. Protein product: CASSLPFQGFYEQYF.

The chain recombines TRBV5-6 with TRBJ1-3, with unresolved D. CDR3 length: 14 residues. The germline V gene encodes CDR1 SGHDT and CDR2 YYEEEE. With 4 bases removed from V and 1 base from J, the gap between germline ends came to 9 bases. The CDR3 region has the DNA TGTGCCAGCAGCCAGACGGTATCTGGAAACACCATATATTTT. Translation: CASSQTVSGNTIYF.

CDR3 sequence: CASSQTGTNGYTF. The CDR3 bases are TGTGCCAGCAGCCAGACAGGAACAAATGGCTACACCTTC. The V and J genes are TRBV11-2 and TRBJ1-2; tentative D call: TRBD1 (6 bases). The CDR3 is 13 residues long. CDR1 SGHAT and CDR2 FQNNGV come from the germline V gene. V lost 5 bases and J 6 bases, leaving 13 bases between the germline ends. The whole variable domain, remainder taken from reference TRBV11-2 and TRBJ1-2, is EAGVAQSPRYKIIEKRQSVAFWCNPISGHATLYWYQQILGQGPKLLIQFQNNGVVDDSQLPKDRFSAERLKGVDSTLKIQPAKLEDSAVYLCASSQTGTNGYTFGSGTRLTVV.

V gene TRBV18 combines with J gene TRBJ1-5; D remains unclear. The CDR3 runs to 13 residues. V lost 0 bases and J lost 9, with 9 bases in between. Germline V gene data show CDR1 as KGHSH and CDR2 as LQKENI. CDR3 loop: CASSPPWGRPQHF. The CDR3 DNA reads TGTGCCAGCTCACCACCATGGGGAAGGCCCCAGCATTTT.

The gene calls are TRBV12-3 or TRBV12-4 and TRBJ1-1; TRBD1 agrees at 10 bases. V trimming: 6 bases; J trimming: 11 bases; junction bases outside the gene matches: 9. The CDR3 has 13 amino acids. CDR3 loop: CASRRQGAGVAFF. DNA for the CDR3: TGTGCCAGCAGGCGACAGGGGGCAGGGGTGGCTTTCTTT.

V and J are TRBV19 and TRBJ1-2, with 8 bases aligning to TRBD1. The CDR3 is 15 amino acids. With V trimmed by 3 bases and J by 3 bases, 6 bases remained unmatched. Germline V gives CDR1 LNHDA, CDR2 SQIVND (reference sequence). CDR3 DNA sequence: TGTGCCAGTAGTATGGCCGGGACAGGATACTATGGCTACACCTTC. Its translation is CASSMAGTGYYGYTF.

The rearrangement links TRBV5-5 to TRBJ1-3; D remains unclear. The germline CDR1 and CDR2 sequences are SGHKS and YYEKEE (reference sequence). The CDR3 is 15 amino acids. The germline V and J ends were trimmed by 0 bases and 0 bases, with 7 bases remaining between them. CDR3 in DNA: TGTGCCAGCAGCTTGGGGTCCGCCTCTGGAAACACCATATATTTT. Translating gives CASSLGSASGNTIYF. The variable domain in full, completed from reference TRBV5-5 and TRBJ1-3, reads DAGVTQSPTHLIKTRGQQVTLRCSPISGHKSVSWYQQVLGQGPQFIFQYYEKEERGRGNFPDRFSARQFPNYSSELNVNALLLGDSALYLCASSLGSASGNTIYFGEGSWLTVV.

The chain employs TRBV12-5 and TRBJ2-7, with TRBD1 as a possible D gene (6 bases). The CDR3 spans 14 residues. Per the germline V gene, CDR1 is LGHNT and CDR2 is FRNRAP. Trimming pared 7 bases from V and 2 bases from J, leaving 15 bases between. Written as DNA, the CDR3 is TGTGCTAGTGCCTTGGGTCGGGACACCTACGAGCAGTACTTC. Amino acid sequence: CASALGRDTYEQYF. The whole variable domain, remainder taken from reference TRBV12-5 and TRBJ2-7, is DARVTQTPRHKVTEMGQEVTMRCQPILGHNTVFWYRQTMMQGLELLAYFRNRAPLDDSGMPKDRFSAEMPDATLATLKIQPSEPRDSAVYFCASALGRDTYEQYFGPGTRLTVT.

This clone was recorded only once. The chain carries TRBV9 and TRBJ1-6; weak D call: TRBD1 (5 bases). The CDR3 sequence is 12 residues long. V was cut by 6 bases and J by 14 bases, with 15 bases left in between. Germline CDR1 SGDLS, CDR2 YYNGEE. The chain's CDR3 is CASNQDTGALHF. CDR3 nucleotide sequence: TGTGCCAGCAACCAGGACACTGGGGCCCTCCACTTT.

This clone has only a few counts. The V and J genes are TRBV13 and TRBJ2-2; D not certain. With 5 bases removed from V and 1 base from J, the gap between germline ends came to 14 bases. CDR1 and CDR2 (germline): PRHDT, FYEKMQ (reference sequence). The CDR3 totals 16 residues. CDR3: CASSALEVVNTGELFF. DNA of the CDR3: TGTGCCAGCAGCGCCCTCGAAGTCGTGAACACCGGGGAGCTGTTTTTT.

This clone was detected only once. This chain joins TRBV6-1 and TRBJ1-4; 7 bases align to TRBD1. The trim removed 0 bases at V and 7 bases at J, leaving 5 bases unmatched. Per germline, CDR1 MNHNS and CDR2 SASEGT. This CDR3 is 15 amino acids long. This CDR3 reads CASSEAPGTVEKLFF. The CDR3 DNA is TGTGCCAGCAGTGAAGCACCAGGGACAGTTGAAAAACTGTTTTTT.